The 14 T cell receptor beta chains below come from one sample, sequenced in a study of CD8 T cells in ankylosing spondylitis. TCRdb passed the 5' RACE reads through MiXCR, listing each CDR3 protein once. The sample holds a few hundred thousand distinct CDR3 sequences, about 9.9% seen once. The specimen was blood, either unsorted or a sorted T cell fraction (not recorded which). These receptor sequences come from a female donor with ankylosing spondylitis or in good health (not recorded which).

As to this clonotype: A read error may explain this, as a much larger clone is one base away. The chain recombines TRBV4-1 with TRBJ1-1; no clear D gene. Germline CDR1 and CDR2: MGHRA and YSYEKL. The CDR3 has 15 residues. CDR3 region: CASSQGAVGTTEALF. CDR3 bases: TGCGCCAGCAGCCAAGGCGCTGTGGGAACGACTGAAGCTCTCTTT.

The V gene is TRBV7-3, the J gene TRBJ2-2; 7 bases map to TRBD1. CDR1 and CDR2 (germline): SGHTA, FQGTGA. With 3 bases clipped from V and 4 bases from J, the junction kept 5 bases outside the gene matches. CDR3 length: 15 amino acids. The CDR3 spells CASSFGPGGTGELFF. CDR3 nucleotides: TGTGCCAGCAGCTTCGGTCCAGGGGGCACCGGGGAGCTGTTTTTT. The full variable domain, completed using reference TRBV7-3 and TRBJ2-2, is GAGVSQTPSNKVTEKGKYVELRCDPISGHTALYWYRQSLGQGPEFLIYFQGTGAADDSGLPNDRFFAVRPEGSVSTLKIQRTERGDSAVYLCASSFGPGGTGELFFGEGSRLTVL.

This clonotype appeared a few times. The chain recombines TRBV12-3 or TRBV12-4 with TRBJ2-1; 7 bases match TRBD2. The CDR3 extends over 15 amino acids. V lost 5 bases, J lost 5 bases, and 9 bases stayed unmatched. Written as DNA, the CDR3 is TGTGCCAGCAGTCCTTATCTCGGGGGGAACAATGAGCAGTTCTTC. Translated: CASSPYLGGNNEQFF.

This clonotype was observed a single time. A far larger clone is one nucleotide away, so this likely arose from a read error. The chain joins TRBV7-2 to TRBJ2-7, with D tentatively TRBD1 (6 bases). CDR1 and CDR2 from the germline V gene are SGHTA and FQGNSA. This CDR3 is built from 13 residues. This CDR3 reads CASSLAQGYEQHF. DNA for the CDR3: TGTGCCAGCAGCTTGGCACAGGGCTACGAGCAGCACTTC.

There are a few counts of this clonotype. V usage is TRBV5-1 and J usage is TRBJ2-7; weak D call: TRBD1 (5 bases). CDR1 and CDR2 (germline): SGHRS, YFSETQ. The V gene lost 4 bases and the J gene lost 0 bases, with 23 bases spanning the gap. The CDR3 has 18 amino acids. The CDR3 nucleotides read TGCGCCAGCAGCCCGACAGATAACCGTGATCCGTTCTCCTACGAGCAGTACTTC. It is translated as CASSPTDNRDPFSYEQYF.

This clonotype was detected ten times or more. V gene TRBV29-1 combines with J gene TRBJ2-7; D is perhaps TRBD1 or TRBD2 (5 bases each). This CDR3 spans 14 amino acids. Deletions cut 5 bases from V and 3 bases from J, with 17 bases between. Germline assignment: CDR1 SQVTM and CDR2 ANQGSEA. CDR3 sequence: CSVYGLGTNYEQYF. The CDR3 bases are TGCAGCGTTTATGGTCTGGGGACGAACTACGAGCAGTACTTC.

This clonotype was detected ten times or more. V is TRBV25-1 and J is TRBJ1-1; D is ambiguous. V gave up 6 bases and J gave up 11 bases, with 22 bases separating them. The CDR3 runs to 14 residues. Germline V gene data show CDR1 as MGHDK and CDR2 as SYGVNS. The CDR3 is CASRASLVWAEAFF. The CDR3 DNA is TGTGCCAGCAGGGCCTCATTGGTTTGGGCGGAGGCTTTCTTT. Based on the CDR3 plus reference TRBV25-1 and TRBJ1-1, the full variable domain is EADIYQTPRYLVIGTGKKITLECSQTMGHDKMYWYQQDPGMELHLIHYSYGVNSTEKGDLSSESTVSRIRTEHFPLTLESARPSHTSQYLCASRASLVWAEAFFGQGTRLTVV.

The chain joins TRBV5-5 to TRBJ2-5, with a tentative D call TRBD1 (5 bases). The germline gives CDR1 SGHKS, CDR2 YYEKEE (reference sequence). Trimming shortened V by 4 bases and J by 3 bases, and 19 bases separated the two germline ends. CDR3 size: 16 residues. The chain's CDR3 is CASSLYRSFGKETQYF. CDR3 nucleotides: TGTGCCAGCAGCCTATACAGGAGTTTCGGAAAAGAGACCCAGTACTTC.

As to this clonotype: A much larger clone lies a single base off, so this may be a read error. The chain has TRBV9 and TRBJ2-3, with 10 positions matching TRBD1. Germline V gene lookup returns CDR1 SGDLS and CDR2 YYNGEE. The CDR3 covers 17 residues. CDR3 residues: CATSVTGTGVATDTQYF. The CDR3 DNA is TGTGCCACCAGCGTGACCGGGACAGGGGTAGCCACAGATACGCAGTATTTT.

This clonotype was seen only a few times. The chain uses TRBV18 and TRBJ2-2; D may be TRBD2 (5 bases). Trimming left V 3 bases short and J 4 bases short, with 6 bases between. CDR3 size: 13 residues. The germline gives CDR1 KGHSH, CDR2 LQKENI. The CDR3 DNA reads TGTGCCAGCTCACCGCGGGCCACCGGGGAGCTGTTTTTT. Translated: CASSPRATGELFF.

Only a few counts were recorded for this clonotype. The DNA of the CDR3 is TGTGCCAGCAGCTTAGCTAGAGGCGGTTTAGAGACCCAGTACTTC. Residues: CASSLARGGLETQYF. The chain is built from TRBV7-9 and TRBJ2-5; D is unresolved. CDR1 and CDR2 from the germline V gene are SEHNR and FQNEAQ (reference sequence). The CDR3 sequence is 15 residues long. Trimming removed 0 bases from V and 4 bases from J, with 12 bases in between. Looking up the rest from reference TRBV7-9 and TRBJ2-5 gives the full variable domain: DTGVSQNPRHKITKRGQNVTFRCDPISEHNRLYWYRQTLGQGPEFLTYFQNEAQLEKSRLLSDRFSAERPKGSFSTLEIQRTEQGDSAMYLCASSLARGGLETQYFGPGTRLLVL.

This clonotype was recorded many times. The V and J genes are TRBV7-2 and TRBJ2-7; D is ambiguous. The CDR3 extends over 15 amino acids. CDR1 is SGHTA, CDR2 FQGNSA, per germline. Between the trimmed V and J ends, which lost 1 base and 2 bases, there was a span of 12 bases. The CDR3 nucleotides read TGTGCCAGCAGCTTAGTCGCCGGCGACACCTACGAGCAGTACTTC. It is translated as CASSLVAGDTYEQYF.

As to this clonotype: Possible read error: a much larger clone is one base away. Because the CDR3 is missing its conserved closing phenylalanine or tryptophan, this is likely a read error. V and J are TRBV7-2 and TRBJ2-7; weak D call: TRBD1 (6 bases). CDR1 is SGHTA, CDR2 FQGNSA, per germline. V was trimmed by 5 bases and J by 3 bases, leaving 17 bases between them. This CDR3 spans 15 amino acids. This CDR3 is CASSTRQVVRYEQYL. The CDR3 DNA reads as TGTGCCAGCAGCACCAGACAGGTTGTACGCTACGAGCAGTACTTG.

This clonotype was counted at least ten times. This chain connects TRBV11-2 to TRBJ1-5; D ambiguous. CDR3 length: 18 amino acids. Germline V gene lookup returns CDR1 SGHAT and CDR2 FQNNGV. V shed 1 base and J shed 0 bases, with 16 bases lying between them. DNA of the CDR3: TGTGCCAGCAGCTTAGGTGGGAGGGCTTATTATAGCAATCAGCCCCAGCATTTT. It encodes CASSLGGRAYYSNQPQHF. The variable domain in full, with the rest retrieved from reference TRBV11-2 and TRBJ1-5, is EAGVAQSPRYKIIEKRQSVAFWCNPISGHATLYWYQQILGQGPKLLIQFQNNGVVDDSQLPKDRFSAERLKGVDSTLKIQPAKLEDSAVYLCASSLGGRAYYSNQPQHFGDGTRLSIL.